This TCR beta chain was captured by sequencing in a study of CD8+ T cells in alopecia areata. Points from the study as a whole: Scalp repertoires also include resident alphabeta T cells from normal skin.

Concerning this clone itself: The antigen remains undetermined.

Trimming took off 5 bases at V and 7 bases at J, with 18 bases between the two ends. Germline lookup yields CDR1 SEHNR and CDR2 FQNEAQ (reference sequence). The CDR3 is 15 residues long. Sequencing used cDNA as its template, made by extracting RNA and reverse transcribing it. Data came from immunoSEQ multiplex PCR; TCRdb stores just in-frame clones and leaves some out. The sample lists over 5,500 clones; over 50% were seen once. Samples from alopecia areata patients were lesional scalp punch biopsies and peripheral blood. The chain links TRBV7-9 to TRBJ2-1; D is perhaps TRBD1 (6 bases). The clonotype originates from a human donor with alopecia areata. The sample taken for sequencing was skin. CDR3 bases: TGTGCCAGCAGCAGGTACGCAGGGGTCTCTAATGAGCAGTTCTTC. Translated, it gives CASSRYAGVSNEQFF.